The 31 T cell receptor beta chains listed next were all sequenced from one sample in a study of early T cells in non-severe SARS-CoV-2 infection. TCRdb independently ran MiXCR on the 5' RACE reads; one entry per CDR3 protein. The sample has tens of thousands of distinct CDR3 sequences; under 15% are singletons. Sequencing was performed on whole blood. The receptor set was obtained from an adult who was a healthcare worker with PCR-confirmed SARS-CoV-2 infection or an uninfected control (not recorded which).

This clonotype came up many times. This chain connects TRBV7-2 to TRBJ2-3; D gene uncertain. This CDR3 region has 14 residues. Trimming took off 5 bases at V and 2 bases at J, with 11 bases between the two ends. Germline V gene sequence: CDR1 SGHTA, CDR2 FQGNSA. The CDR3 DNA sequence: TGTGCCAGCAGCCTGACTTGGGCCACAGATACGCAGTATTTT. Amino acid sequence: CASSLTWATDTQYF.

The chain links TRBV18 to TRBJ2-7, with TRBD1 matching over 7 bases. Trimming at V came to 10 bases and at J to 2 bases, leaving 5 bases not matched to a gene. The CDR3 is 12 residues long. From germline, CDR1 is KGHSH and CDR2 LQKENI. In DNA, the CDR3 is TGTGCCAACCAGGGACAGACCTACGAGCAGTACTTC. As protein: CANQGQTYEQYF.

The chain couples TRBV18 to TRBJ1-1; 7 bases are a match to TRBD1. This CDR3 spans 13 amino acids. Germline CDR1 KGHSH, CDR2 LQKENI. V gave up 3 bases and J gave up 8 bases; unmatched junction bases: 6. CDR3 bases: TGTGCCAGCTCACCTGAACCGGACAGGGAAGCTTTCTTT. Protein sequence: CASSPEPDREAFF.

The genes are TRBV2 and TRBJ2-5; no firm D call. There are 11 residues in the CDR3. CDR1 and CDR2 (germline): SNHLY, FYNNEI. The ends were cut back, 3 bases at V and 7 bases at J, with 6 bases in the middle. CDR3 sequence (DNA): TGTGCCAGCAGTGAGGACGGGACCCAGTACTTC. This sequence encodes CASSEDGTQYF. The full variable domain, completed using reference TRBV2 and TRBJ2-5, is EPEVTQTPSHQVTQMGQEVILRCVPISNHLYFYWYRQILGQKVEFLVSFYNNEISEKSEIFDDQFSVERPDGSNFTLKIRSTKLEDSAMYFCASSEDGTQYFGPGTRLLVL.

This clonotype was recorded a few times. CDR3 DNA: TGTGCCAGCAGCTTGGATCGGGAGAACACTGAAGCTTTCTTT. Encoded protein: CASSLDRENTEAFF. The chain employs TRBV5-4 and TRBJ1-1; D gene ambiguous. This CDR3 region has 14 residues. V shed 0 bases and J shed 1 base, with 7 bases lying between them. Germline-derived CDR1 and CDR2 are SGHNT and YYREEE (reference sequence).

This clonotype was counted many times. V gene TRBV6-1 combines with J gene TRBJ2-2, with a tentative D call TRBD2 (5 bases). This CDR3 is 14 amino acids long. Germline lookup yields CDR1 MNHNS and CDR2 SASEGT. The V and J ends lost 7 bases and 0 bases respectively, with 9 bases between them. CDR3 nucleotides: TGTGCCAGCATCCGTAGCGCGAACACCGGGGAGCTGTTTTTT. Translation gives CASIRSANTGELFF.

This clonotype was detected a few times. The chain couples TRBV10-3 to TRBJ1-5, with D hard to call. Trimming took 4 bases from V and 1 from J, leaving 8 bases between them. Germline V lookup: CDR1 ENHRY, CDR2 SYGVKD. The CDR3 covers 14 residues. CDR3 in DNA: TGTGCCATCAGTGTGGTAGGGAGCAATCAGCCCCAGCATTTT. Residues: CAISVVGSNQPQHF.

The chain uses TRBV11-2 and TRBJ2-7; D not certain. CDR3 length: 15 residues. Germline CDR1 and CDR2: SGHAT and FQNNGV. Trimming shortened V by 1 base and J by 0 bases, and 10 bases separated the two germline ends. CDR3 loop: CASSLGAVSSYEQYF. The CDR3 DNA sequence: TGTGCCAGCAGCTTAGGGGCGGTGAGCTCCTACGAGCAGTACTTC.

In this sample, this clonotype turned up a few times. The chain links TRBV2 to TRBJ1-1; D gene ambiguous. The germline V and J ends were trimmed by 8 bases and 1 base, with 11 bases remaining between them. Germline V gives CDR1 SNHLY, CDR2 FYNNEI. The CDR3 consists of 13 residues. The CDR3 protein is CASRIHSNTEAFF. CDR3 coding DNA: TGTGCCAGCCGGATACACTCGAACACTGAAGCTTTCTTT.

The rearrangement links TRBV5-1 to TRBJ1-1; 9 bases fit TRBD1. CDR1 SGHRS and CDR2 YFSETQ come from the germline V gene. The CDR3 runs 14 residues. Unmatched junction bases numbered 6, after V lost 4 bases and J lost 5 bases. The CDR3 DNA sequence: TGCGCCAGCAGCACCGGGACAGGGTGGACTGAAGCTTTCTTT. Its protein is CASSTGTGWTEAFF.

At least ten counts were recorded for this clonotype. V and J are TRBV7-3 and TRBJ2-3; D not certain. The germline V gene has CDR1 SGHTA and CDR2 FQGTGA. The CDR3 has 13 residues. Trimming removed 5 bases at V and 1 base at J, with 7 bases between. The CDR3 is CASSPAGTDTQYF. DNA for the CDR3: TGTGCCAGCAGCCCCGCGGGCACAGATACGCAGTATTTT.

This sequence joins TRBV10-2 and TRBJ2-5; the D gene is possibly TRBD2 (6 bases). Germline V gives CDR1 WSHSY, CDR2 SAAADI. This CDR3 has 13 amino acids. V dropped 2 bases and J dropped 4 bases, with 8 bases sitting between them. The CDR3 nucleotides read TGCGCCAGCAGTGAGATGGGGGGAGAGACCCAGTACTTC. This gives the protein CASSEMGGETQYF.

This clonotype was counted at least ten times. The V and J genes are TRBV12-3 or TRBV12-4 and TRBJ1-1; D may be TRBD1 (5 bases). Trimming cost V 3 bases and J 3 bases, with 23 bases left between them. The CDR3 is 18 amino acids. DNA of the CDR3: TGTGCCAGCAGTTTCGGAACAGGTCGGGAAAGGTCGGACACTGAAGCTTTCTTT. Residues: CASSFGTGRERSDTEAFF.

This clonotype was observed at least ten times. The rearrangement links TRBV11-3 to TRBJ2-2; 11 bases are a match to TRBD1. In germline, CDR1 is SGHNT, CDR2 YENEEA. The CDR3 spans 14 residues. The ends lost 5 bases at V and 7 bases at J; junction bases unmatched: 3. CDR3 loop: CASSGQGASGELFF. CDR3 nucleotides: TGTGCCAGCAGCGGACAGGGGGCTAGCGGGGAGCTGTTTTTT.

This clonotype appeared many times. The J gene is TRBJ1-4, the V gene TRBV3-1; TRBD1 might be the D (5 bases). Germline CDR1 and CDR2: LGHDT and YNNKEL (reference sequence). The CDR3 loop spans 17 amino acids. V lost 4 bases to trimming and J lost 7 bases, with 22 bases between them. In nucleotides, the CDR3 is TGTGCCAGCAGCCCGTCTCAGGGCAGTATGGAGGGTGAAAAACTGTTTTTT. This sequence encodes CASSPSQGSMEGEKLFF.

CDR3 sequence: CASSETTSGRIQNEQYF. The CDR3 DNA is TGTGCCAGCAGTGAAACGACGAGCGGGAGAATTCAGAACGAGCAGTACTTC. This chain uses TRBV2 with TRBJ2-7; 8 positions match TRBD2. The germline V gene has CDR1 SNHLY and CDR2 FYNNEI. This CDR3 region has 17 residues. The V and J ends lost 2 bases and 5 bases, in that order; junction bases with no gene match: 14.

The rearrangement uses TRBV11-2 and TRBJ2-7, with D unclear. The V end was cut by 1 base, the J end by 2 bases, with 9 bases between. The germline gives CDR1 SGHAT, CDR2 FQNNGV. The CDR3 is 14 amino acids. CDR3 amino acids: CASSLGQVAYEQYF. The CDR3 nucleotides read TGTGCCAGCAGCTTAGGCCAGGTAGCCTACGAGCAGTACTTC.

This clonotype was counted at least ten times. The V and J genes are TRBV10-1 and TRBJ2-2; D uncertain. V was pared by 7 bases and J by 0 bases, with 6 bases between. Germline V gene lookup returns CDR1 WNHNN and CDR2 SYGVQD (reference sequence). The CDR3 is 13 residues long. The CDR3 DNA follows: TGCGCCAGCACGGACCCGAACACCGGGGAGCTGTTTTTT. Protein sequence: CASTDPNTGELFF.

In its sample, this clonotype was seen a few times. The chain links TRBV10-3 to TRBJ2-5; TRBD1 matches 7 bases. J gave up 0 bases and V 7 bases, and 2 bases lay outside the gene matches. The CDR3 runs 13 residues. Germline CDR1 ENHRY, CDR2 SYGVKD. The CDR3 nucleotides are TGTGCCATCACCGACAGGGACCAAGAGACCCAGTACTTC. It encodes CAITDRDQETQYF.

This clonotype has a count of ten or more. This chain links TRBV10-3 with TRBJ2-2; no definite D call. V lost 9 bases to trimming and J lost 0 bases, with 11 bases between them. The CDR3 spans 14 residues. The germline CDR1 and CDR2 sequences are ENHRY and SYGVKD. The CDR3 sequence is CAIKDVANTGELFF. DNA for the CDR3: TGTGCCATAAAGGACGTAGCGAACACCGGGGAGCTGTTTTTT.

This chain uses TRBV5-6 with TRBJ2-1; D may be TRBD1 (6 bases). The V and J ends lost 4 bases and 2 bases respectively, with 13 bases between them. This CDR3 spans 15 amino acids. Germline CDR1 and CDR2: SGHDT and YYEEEE. The CDR3 DNA reads as TGTGCCAGCAGCCCCGACAGGACGACCTACAATGAGCAGTTCTTC. Its translation is CASSPDRTTYNEQFF.

V is TRBV7-2 and J is TRBJ2-7, with TRBD1 identical over 9 bases. CDR3 size: 16 residues. Germline assignment: CDR1 SGHTA and CDR2 FQGNSA. Losses at the gene ends were 1 base for V and 5 bases for J; bases not matched to a gene: 9. CDR3 region: CASSLVGTGKLHEQYF. CDR3 nucleotide sequence: TGTGCCAGCAGCTTAGTTGGGACAGGGAAACTCCACGAGCAGTACTTC.

J is TRBJ1-5 and V is TRBV2, with a tentative D call TRBD1 (6 bases). Per germline, CDR1 SNHLY and CDR2 FYNNEI. This CDR3 region has 15 residues. V lost 1 base and J 4 bases, leaving 11 bases between the germline ends. The CDR3 DNA sequence: TGTGCCAGCAGTGAAGACAGGGCGTTGAATCAGCCCCAGCATTTT. Amino acids: CASSEDRALNQPQHF.

This rearrangement joins TRBV30 to TRBJ2-2, with 8 bases aligning to TRBD2. After removal of 5 bases from V and 2 bases from J, the junction contained 4 bases not matched to a gene. Germline assignment: CDR1 GTSNPN and CDR2 SVGIG (reference sequence). The CDR3 has 14 residues. The CDR3 region is CAWGLARNTGELFF. CDR3 sequence (DNA): TGTGCCTGGGGACTAGCTAGAAACACCGGGGAGCTGTTTTTT. The whole variable domain, remainder taken from reference TRBV30 and TRBJ2-2, is SQTIHQWPATLVQPVGSPLSLECTVEGTSNPNLYWYRQAAGRGLQLLFYSVGIGQISSEVPQNLSASRPQDRQFILSSKKLLLSDSGFYLCAWGLARNTGELFFGEGSRLTVL.

This clonotype was detected many times. CDR3 nucleotide sequence: TGTGCCAGCCGAACAGGGTCTTCCGACTATGGCTACACCTTC. This sequence encodes CASRTGSSDYGYTF. The V and J genes are TRBV2 and TRBJ1-2; weak D call: TRBD1 (6 bases). V gave up 8 bases and J gave up 3 bases, with 16 bases separating them. The germline CDR1 and CDR2 sequences are SNHLY and FYNNEI. The CDR3 is 14 residues long.

The gene calls are TRBV28 and TRBJ2-3, with D possibly matching TRBD2 (5 bases). CDR3 length: 16 residues. Looked up from germline, CDR1 is MDHEN and CDR2 is SYDVKM. Trimming pared 3 bases from V and 0 bases from J, leaving 13 bases between. CDR3 protein: CASSFPSTASTDTQYF. The CDR3 DNA reads as TGTGCCAGCAGTTTTCCTAGCACAGCTAGCACAGATACGCAGTATTTT.

The chain carries TRBV4-3 and TRBJ1-6, with D perhaps matching TRBD1 (5 bases). V lost 6 bases and J 8 bases, leaving 11 bases between the germline ends. Germline CDR1 and CDR2: LGHNA and YSLEER. The CDR3 sequence is 13 residues long. Written as DNA, the CDR3 is TGCGCCAGCAGTTGGGGGACGGATTCACCCCTCCACTTT. Translated: CASSWGTDSPLHF.

The chain couples TRBV6-2 or TRBV6-3 to TRBJ2-1; no reliable D call. V was shortened by 10 bases and J by 0 bases, with 10 bases between the two germline ends. The CDR3 extends over 13 amino acids. Per the germline V gene, CDR1 is MNHEY and CDR2 is SVGEGT. CDR3 in DNA: TGTGCCACTTCCAAAGACTCCTACAATGAGCAGTTCTTC. It encodes CATSKDSYNEQFF.

This clonotype came up a few times. The chain employs TRBV11-3 and TRBJ2-5; D call uncertain. Trimming pared 4 bases from V and 2 bases from J, leaving 11 bases between. Germline values: CDR1 SGHNT, CDR2 YENEEA. The CDR3 sequence is 14 residues long. In nucleotides, the CDR3 is TGTGCCAGCAGCTCCTTTGCAGAGCAAGAGACCCAGTACTTC. This encodes CASSSFAEQETQYF.

This clonotype turned up a few times. This chain links TRBV18 with TRBJ1-1; D not certain. The CDR3 has 16 residues. The germline V gene has CDR1 KGHSH and CDR2 LQKENI. Trimming stripped 2 bases from V and 0 bases from J, with 13 bases between. This chain's CDR3 is CASSPSLQLMNTEAFF. The CDR3 DNA is TGTGCCAGCTCACCATCTCTACAGCTGATGAACACTGAAGCTTTCTTT.

This chain uses TRBV7-6 with TRBJ2-7; D perhaps matches TRBD1 (7 bases). There are 14 residues in the CDR3. The V and J ends lost 4 bases and 6 bases respectively, with 16 bases between them. In germline, CDR1 is SGHVS, CDR2 FNYEAQ. The CDR3 region is CASSSAGTETEQYF. The CDR3 DNA is TGTGCCAGCAGCTCCGCGGGGACAGAGACCGAGCAGTACTTC.